The next 23 T cell receptor beta chains were all read from a single sample in a study of T-cell reconstitution after alpha-beta-depleted transplantation in children. As it was prepared, the TCRbeta library received unique molecular identifiers. A single record per CDR3 protein comes from TCRdb applying MiXCR to the PCR reads. In the table there are 500,000 to 600,000 distinct CDR3 sequences, approximately 16% of which are singletons. The input for sequencing was PBMCs from the stem cell graft donor, taken from the stem cell graft. The receptors were gathered from a human donor who donated a stem cell graft to a child with acute lymphoblastic leukemia.

This clonotype was observed a handful of times. The chain has TRBV12-3 or TRBV12-4 and TRBJ2-1; no definite D call. The germline V and J ends were trimmed by 4 bases and 0 bases, with 16 bases remaining between them. There are 17 residues in the CDR3. DNA of the CDR3: TGTGCCAGCAGTTCGCGAAGCTATTCGGGCTCCTACAATGAGCAGTTCTTC. It is translated as CASSSRSYSGSYNEQFF.

V gene TRBV5-1 combines with J gene TRBJ1-1; D not certain. Germline CDR1 and CDR2: SGHRS and YFSETQ. V lost 10 bases, J lost 7 bases, and 26 bases lay in between. There are 15 residues in the CDR3. The CDR3 nucleotides read TGCGCCGGACCACAGTCTAAGGGAGTTGGCGGTGAAGCTTTCTTT. Translation gives CAGPQSKGVGGEAFF.

This clonotype was detected once. V and J are TRBV18 and TRBJ2-3; D may correspond to TRBD1 or TRBD2 (5 bases each). Trimming pared 6 bases from V and 0 bases from J, leaving 19 bases between. Germline V gives CDR1 KGHSH, CDR2 LQKENI. The CDR3 is 17 residues long. The CDR3 loop reads CASSQRDAGSSTDTQYF. In nucleotides, the CDR3 is TGTGCCAGCTCGCAACGGGACGCCGGGTCTAGCACAGATACGCAGTATTTT.

The gene calls are TRBV19 and TRBJ1-1; TRBD1 aligns across 9 bases. This CDR3 is built from 16 residues. The germline gives CDR1 LNHDA, CDR2 SQIVND (reference sequence). V was pared by 7 bases and J by 1 base, with 10 bases of the junction left unmatched. CDR3 protein: CASNVGQGRWNTEAFF. The CDR3 DNA follows: TGTGCCAGTAATGTGGGACAGGGAAGATGGAACACTGAAGCTTTCTTT.

This sequence joins TRBV20-1 and TRBJ1-1; 8 bases fit TRBD1. The CDR3 is 14 residues long. CDR1 and CDR2 (germline): DFQATT, SNEGSKA (reference sequence). Trimming took 5 bases from V and 5 from J; bases not matched to a gene: 10. The CDR3 nucleotides are TGCAGTGCTCCTCGACAGGGGCCGGGAACTGAAGCTTTCTTT. Its protein product is CSAPRQGPGTEAFF.

This clonotype appeared a few times. The rearrangement joins TRBV5-4 to TRBJ2-3; no clear D gene. Looked up from germline, CDR1 is SGHNT and CDR2 is YYREEE (reference sequence). The CDR3 consists of 13 residues. The V gene lost 7 bases and the J gene lost 7 bases, with 16 bases spanning the gap. In nucleotides, the CDR3 is TGTGCCAGCCCCTCCCCCACAGAAAATACGCAGTATTTT. Translating it yields CASPSPTENTQYF.

This clonotype has a handful of counts. The rearrangement links TRBV12-3 or TRBV12-4 to TRBJ1-2; tentative D call: TRBD1 (6 bases). The CDR3 has 14 amino acids. V dropped 4 bases and J dropped 0 bases, with 9 bases sitting between them. Here the CDR3 DNA reads TGTGCCAGCAGTTCAAGGGGGACTAACTATGGCTACACCTTC. Translating it yields CASSSRGTNYGYTF.

The CDR3 is CASSFPTGYQETQYF. CDR3 in DNA: TGTGCCAGCAGCTTTCCGACGGGGTACCAAGAGACCCAGTACTTC. The V gene is TRBV7-9, the J gene TRBJ2-5; perhaps TRBD2 as D (5 bases). Germline CDR1 SEHNR, CDR2 FQNEAQ (reference sequence). Trimming cost V 3 bases and J 0 bases, with 11 bases left between them. The CDR3 totals 15 residues.

This clonotype was counted between two and nine times. This CDR3 is CASSPAEGRFTEAFF. DNA of the CDR3: TGTGCCAGCAGCCCCGCCGAGGGAAGGTTCACTGAAGCTTTCTTT. This rearrangement joins TRBV7-3 to TRBJ1-1; D gene ambiguous. Germline CDR1 SGHTA, CDR2 FQGTGA. V lost 5 bases, J lost 4 bases, and 17 bases lay in between. This CDR3 region has 15 residues.

This clonotype was observed at least ten times. The rearrangement uses TRBV27 and TRBJ1-2, with D uncertain. The germline gives CDR1 MNHEY, CDR2 SMNVEV (reference sequence). V dropped 6 bases and J dropped 5 bases, with 16 bases sitting between them. The CDR3 loop spans 14 amino acids. Here the CDR3 reads CASSSERAVYGYTF. In DNA form, the CDR3 reads TGTGCCAGCAGCTCCGAGAGGGCTGTTTATGGCTACACCTTC.

This clonotype was seen only a few times. V is TRBV29-1 and J is TRBJ2-3; TRBD1 is a possible D gene (6 bases). Germline assignment: CDR1 SQVTM and CDR2 ANQGSEA. Trimming left V 5 bases short and J 1 base short, with 13 bases between. The length of the CDR3 is 14 residues. For the CDR3, the DNA is TGCAGCGTTCAGGGGCTCGGAGGCACAGATACGCAGTATTTT. It translates to CSVQGLGGTDTQYF.

The V call is TRBV5-1, the J call TRBJ2-7; 8 nucleotides match TRBD1. Germline CDR1 is SGHRS and CDR2 is YFSETQ. This CDR3 contains 16 residues. Trimming at V came to 6 bases and at J to 7 bases, leaving 18 bases not matched to a gene. The CDR3: CASTNVIGQGAEEQYF. In DNA form, the CDR3 reads TGCGCCAGCACCAACGTTATAGGGCAGGGGGCAGAAGAGCAGTACTTC.

The rearrangement links TRBV11-3 to TRBJ1-1, with D unclear. The V end was cut by 1 base, the J end by 8 bases, with 17 bases between. Germline V gene data show CDR1 as SGHNT and CDR2 as YENEEA. The CDR3 has 15 amino acids. The CDR3 nucleotides read TGTGCCAGCAGCTTAGGGCACGGGGTGCGAGAAGAAGCTTTCTTT. Encoded protein: CASSLGHGVREEAFF.

The chain couples TRBV15 to TRBJ2-3; a possible D gene is TRBD2 (5 bases). With 11 bases removed from V and 2 bases from J, the gap between germline ends came to 8 bases. The CDR3 spans 11 residues. CDR1 is LNHNV and CDR2 is YYDKDF in the germline V gene (reference sequence). The chain's CDR3 is CAVGITDTQYF. DNA for the CDR3: TGTGCCGTCGGGATCACAGATACGCAGTATTTT.

The rearrangement links TRBV7-8 to TRBJ2-3; D is uncertain. V lost 3 bases, J lost 1 base, and 8 bases lay in between. The CDR3 spans 14 residues. Germline V CDR1 and CDR2: SGHVS, FQNEAQ. This chain's CDR3 is CASSFYPGTDTQYF. The CDR3 DNA reads as TGTGCCAGCAGCTTTTACCCTGGCACAGATACGCAGTATTTT.

The chain uses TRBV6-4 and TRBJ1-1; TRBD1 might be the D (5 bases). Germline CDR1 and CDR2: MRHNA and SNTAGT. V shed 3 bases and J shed 6 bases, with 17 bases lying between them. The CDR3 sequence is 15 residues long. The CDR3 region has the DNA TGTGCCAGCAGTGATTCATCCGACAGTAGCGCTGAAGCTTTCTTT. It is translated as CASSDSSDSSAEAFF.

The count of this clonotype is one. This CDR3 is CASSSAQILYGYTF. Written as DNA, the CDR3 is TGTGCCAGCAGTTCGGCCCAAATTCTGTATGGCTACACCTTC. J is TRBJ1-2 and V is TRBV6-5, with D unclear. The CDR3 consists of 14 residues. CDR1 MNHEY and CDR2 SVGAGI come from the germline V gene. Trimming took 4 bases from V and 5 from J, leaving 14 bases between them.

This clonotype was detected ten times or more. The chain has TRBV20-1 and TRBJ2-7, with D perhaps TRBD2 (6 bases). From germline, CDR1 is DFQATT and CDR2 SNEGSKA (reference sequence). The V end lost 7 bases, the J end lost 4 bases, and 11 bases lay between the germline ends. The length of the CDR3 is 11 residues. The CDR3 sequence is CSVPGVYEQYF. The CDR3 DNA reads as TGCAGTGTCCCGGGAGTTTACGAGCAGTACTTC.

The chain has TRBV7-3 and TRBJ1-1; tentative D call: TRBD1 (6 bases). Germline V gene sequence: CDR1 SGHTA, CDR2 FQGTGA. Trimming left V 5 bases short and J 4 bases short, with 14 bases between. The CDR3 consists of 14 residues. CDR3 region: CASSPGHQGTEAFF. In DNA form, the CDR3 reads TGTGCCAGCAGCCCGGGACATCAGGGCACTGAAGCTTTCTTT.

This clonotype occurred a few times. This CDR3 reads CASLPGLNTGELFF. The DNA for the CDR3 is TGTGCCAGCCTCCCGGGCCTTAACACCGGGGAGCTGTTTTTT. The chain employs TRBV27 and TRBJ2-2; D gene unclear. The CDR3 totals 14 residues. Germline V lookup: CDR1 MNHEY, CDR2 SMNVEV (reference sequence). The V gene lost 8 bases and the J gene lost 2 bases, with 12 bases spanning the gap.

In this sample, this clonotype turned up a few times. The rearrangement uses TRBV30 and TRBJ2-7, with 12 bases matching TRBD2. The CDR3 consists of 16 residues. J lost 4 bases, V lost 2 bases, and 9 bases had no gene match. Germline CDR1 is GTSNPN and CDR2 is SVGIG (reference sequence). The CDR3 DNA reads as TGTGCCTGGAGTACGACTAGCGGGAGTCTGGGATACGAGCAGTACTTC. Its protein is CAWSTTSGSLGYEQYF.

This clonotype was counted a few times. The V and J genes are TRBV18 and TRBJ1-5; D is perhaps TRBD1 (5 bases). Germline V lookup: CDR1 KGHSH, CDR2 LQKENI. This CDR3 is built from 15 residues. Trimming removed 4 bases at V and 6 bases at J, with 16 bases between. CDR3: CASSLDGRGGQPQHF. CDR3 DNA: TGTGCCAGCTCACTAGACGGGAGGGGAGGTCAGCCCCAGCATTTT. Full variable domain (missing parts from reference TRBV18 and TRBJ1-5): NAGVMQNPRHLVRRRGQEARLRCSPMKGHSHVYWYRQLPEEGLKFMVYLQKENIIDESGMPKERFSAEFPKEGPSILRIQQVVRGDSAAYFCASSLDGRGGQPQHFGDGTRLSIL.

This clonotype has just a few counts. J is TRBJ2-2 and V is TRBV20-1; TRBD1 is a possible D gene (6 bases). CDR1 DFQATT and CDR2 SNEGSKA come from the germline V gene (reference sequence). This CDR3 region has 14 residues. Trimming removed 3 bases from V and 4 bases from J, with 12 bases in between. The CDR3 DNA sequence: TGCAGTGCTAGTATTTCAGGGGCCACCGGGGAGCTGTTTTTT. Its translation: CSASISGATGELFF.